These T cell receptor beta chains were read from a single sample in a study of T cells in Graves' hyperthyroidism and ophthalmopathy. TCRdb processed the multiplex PCR reads anew with MiXCR; each CDR3 protein has one entry. Among more than 600,000 distinct CDR3 sequences listed, roughly 15% were seen once. Input material: blood. The receptors were gathered from a man younger than 30 with Graves' hyperthyroidism. Each CDR3 is given with its conserved first and last residue. D genes are given only for firm matches. Size tells how often a clone was seen (once, few, many) or the class of an expanded clone, and some rows leave it out.

d_call	clone_size	v_call	j_call	cdr3_nt	cdr3_aa
-	few	TRBV5-1	TRBJ2-7	TGCGCCAGCAGGGTGGTCGGAGGGTCCGGCTACGAGCAGTACTTC	CASRVVGGSGYEQYF
TRBD2	once	TRBV27	TRBJ2-1	TGTGCCAGCAGTTCCCCGGCTAGCGGGAACAATGAGCAGTTCTTC	CASSSPASGNNEQFF
TRBD2	-	TRBV9	TRBJ2-1	TGTGCCAGCAGCGTAGAAGCTCTAGCGGGAGGTGGTGAGCAGCTCTTC	CASSVEALAGGGEQLF
TRBD2	-	TRBV20-1	TRBJ2-1	TGCAGTGCTAGAGATCTCATGAAAGCTAGCGGGAAAGGGTCCTACAATGAGCAGTTCTTC	CSARDLMKASGKGSYNEQFF
-	-	TRBV7-2	TRBJ2-5	TGTGCCAGCAGCCCCTGGTTGGAGACCCAGTACTTC	CASSPWLETQYF
-	-	TRBV4-2	TRBJ2-7	TGTGCCAGCAGCCCCGCAGTAAGGTACGAGCAGTACTTC	CASSPAVRYEQYF
TRBD2	-	TRBV20-1	TRBJ2-1	TGCAGTGCCCGGACTAGCGGGGGCATCAATGAGCAGTTCTTC	CSARTSGGINEQFF
-	many	TRBV18	TRBJ1-1	TGTGCCAGCTCACCAGCCACTGGCACTGAAGCTTTCTTT	CASSPATGTEAFF
-	many	TRBV12-3/TRBV12-4	TRBJ2-1	TGTGCCAGCAGAGCCTTGGGCGGAGGCTCCTACAATGAGCAGTTCTTC	CASRALGGGSYNEQFF
-	many	TRBV10-3	TRBJ2-7	TGTGCCATCAGTGCTACGGGACGGACCTACGAGCAGTACTTC	CAISATGRTYEQYF
-	-	TRBV6-1	TRBJ1-5	TGTGCCAGCAGTGAAGTTCCTAATCGACAGCCCCAGCATTTT	CASSEVPNRQPQHF
TRBD2	-	TRBV24-1	TRBJ2-1	TGTGCCACCAGTGTCGGGACTAGCGGGTACAATGAGCAGTTCTTC	CATSVGTSGYNEQFF
TRBD1	-	TRBV7-9	TRBJ1-2	TGTGCCAGCAGCTTATCGGACAGGGAGTTTGCCTATGGCTACACCTTC	CASSLSDREFAYGYTF
TRBD2	many	TRBV2	TRBJ2-3	TGTGCCAGCGGGGGACTAGCGGGCTCAAATACGCAGTATTTT	CASGGLAGSNTQYF
-	-	TRBV20-1	TRBJ1-5	TGCGCTACGCAGGACCAAAGCAATCAGCCCCAGCATTTT	CATQDQSNQPQHF
-	many	TRBV20-1	TRBJ1-1	TGCAGTGCTACGAAGGGAGGGTTGACCACTGAAGCTTTCTTT	CSATKGGLTTEAFF
-	-	TRBV15	TRBJ2-2	TGTGCCACCAGCAGAGCGGTTGGGACACACACCGGGGAGCTGTTTTTT	CATSRAVGTHTGELFF
TRBD2	few	TRBV29-1	TRBJ2-7	TGCAGCGTCCCGGGACTAGCGGGAATCGAGCAGTACTTC	CSVPGLAGIEQYF
-	few	TRBV5-4	TRBJ1-1	TGTGCCAGCAGCTTGTTTCGCTTTGTTGGGGGGGCGAACACTGAAGCTTTCTTT	CASSLFRFVGGANTEAFF
TRBD1	few	TRBV4-2	TRBJ1-4	TGTGCCAGCAGCCAAGATTACAGGGGAAATGAAAAACTGTTTTTT	CASSQDYRGNEKLFF
TRBD1	many	TRBV6-2/TRBV6-3	TRBJ2-1	TGTGCCAGCAGTTACGTGGGACAGCTCAATGAGCAGTTCTTC	CASSYVGQLNEQFF
-	-	TRBV9	TRBJ2-2	TGTGCCAGCAGCGTAGATGTGAGCGCGAACACCGGGGAGCTGTTTTTT	CASSVDVSANTGELFF
TRBD1	few	TRBV6-1	TRBJ2-7	TGTGCCAGCAGTCCACAGGGGGCGGTGCCGTACGAGCAGTACTTC	CASSPQGAVPYEQYF
-	-	TRBV10-3	TRBJ2-1	TGTGCCATCAGTGTGGGGGAAGCCTACAATGAGCAGTTCTTC	CAISVGEAYNEQFF
TRBD2	many	TRBV2	TRBJ2-3	TGTGCCAGCAGCGGGACTAGTGCAGATACGCAGTATTTT	CASSGTSADTQYF
TRBD2	few	TRBV5-1	TRBJ2-7	TGCGCCAGCAGCTTGGAAGCTAGCGGGAGGGGCGAGCAGTACTTC	CASSLEASGRGEQYF
-	many	TRBV28	TRBJ1-5	TGTGCCACCAGTATGGGAACGAGTCGGCCCCAGCATTTT	CATSMGTSRPQHF
-	-	TRBV5-1	TRBJ2-3	TGCGCCTCATCAGCGGCGGGACTCACAGATACGCAGTATTTT	CASSAAGLTDTQYF
-	many	TRBV27	TRBJ2-7	TGTGCCAGCAGTTTATCTCTATACTCCTACGAGCAGTACTTC	CASSLSLYSYEQYF
TRBD1	-	TRBV25-1	TRBJ1-2	TGTGCCAGCAGTGAATCCCGAACAGGGGGCTTCCTTAACTATGGCTACACCTTC	CASSESRTGGFLNYGYTF
TRBD2	-	TRBV7-9	TRBJ2-1	TGTGCCAGCAGCTTATATCGGGCGGGAGGGGACAATGAGCAGTTCTTC	CASSLYRAGGDNEQFF
TRBD1	few	TRBV12-3/TRBV12-4	TRBJ2-4	TGTGCCAGCAGCAAGGGGGCCGCCAAAAACATTCAGTACTTC	CASSKGAAKNIQYF
TRBD2	-	TRBV19	TRBJ2-2	TGTGCCAGCCAATCCCTCTGGCGGGAGGTCGGGGAGCTGTTTTTT	CASQSLWREVGELFF
TRBD1	-	TRBV2	TRBJ2-4	TGTGCCAGCAACCCGGGACAGGGCTCCAAAAGCATTCAGTACTTC	CASNPGQGSKSIQYF
-	-	TRBV2	TRBJ1-3	TGTGCCAGCACTACGCTACGGTTCTCTGGAAACACCATATATTTT	CASTTLRFSGNTIYF
-	many	TRBV28	TRBJ2-5	TGTGCCAGCAGTTTAAGGCCTAGCAGCCGCATCCAAGAGACCCAGTACTTC	CASSLRPSSRIQETQYF
-	many	TRBV7-9	TRBJ2-7	TGTGCCAGCAGCCCCGGAAGTCTAGCGTCCGAGCAGTACTTC	CASSPGSLASEQYF
-	many	TRBV20-1	TRBJ2-3	TGCAGTGCTAGAGAGGATGGAGTTACAGATACGCAGTATTTT	CSAREDGVTDTQYF
-	-	TRBV28	TRBJ1-2	TGTGCCGCATTTGGGCAGGAGCCTAACTATGGCTACACCTTC	CAAFGQEPNYGYTF
TRBD2	-	TRBV6-5	TRBJ2-2	TGTGCCAGCAGTATACTAGCGGGAGACACCGGGGAGCTGTTTTTT	CASSILAGDTGELFF
-	few	TRBV5-1	TRBJ1-3	TGCGCCAGCAGCGCGGGCCTTGGAAACACCATATATTTT	CASSAGLGNTIYF
TRBD2	-	TRBV3-1	TRBJ2-7	TGTGCCAGCAGCTCGTGGACTAGCGGATCCGCCGTCGAGCAGTACTTC	CASSSWTSGSAVEQYF
TRBD1	-	TRBV27	TRBJ2-1	TGTGCCAGCAACCCGGGACAGGGGAGGCTAGCGGGTGATAAGTACTCCTACAATGAGCAGTTCTTC	CASNPGQGRLAGDKYSYNEQFF
-	-	TRBV5-1	TRBJ1-2	TGCGCCAGCAGCTTGGACCAGACGATGGGGAGTGGCTGCACCTTC	CASSLDQTMGSGCTF
-	many	TRBV7-3	TRBJ2-7	TGTGCCAGCAGCCCAGGACTTCTAGGCTCCTACGAGCAGTACTTC	CASSPGLLGSYEQYF
TRBD2	many	TRBV29-1	TRBJ2-3	TGCAGCGTCAGGGGAGTAGCGGGAGGAGATACGCAGTATTTT	CSVRGVAGGDTQYF
-	many	TRBV2	TRBJ1-2	TGTGCCAGCAGTGAAGCGCTCTATGGCTACACCTTC	CASSEALYGYTF
TRBD2	-	TRBV20-1	TRBJ2-3	TGCAGTGCTGGGGTAGCGGGAGATACGCAGTATTTT	CSAGVAGDTQYF
TRBD1	few	TRBV7-2	TRBJ1-2	TGTGCCAGCAGCTTCTTCCGGGACAGGGGGCCCTATGGCTACACCTTC	CASSFFRDRGPYGYTF